This T cell receptor beta chain was captured in a study of blood T cell repertoires in COVID-19. Study summary: The United States, Italy and Spain provided the acute and convalescent COVID-19 samples.

This clone was recorded a few times. TCRdb's table, derived via immunoSEQ multiplex PCR, lists solely in-frame clones and lacks some. The table includes 200,000 or so clones, approximately 82% detected once. Germline lookup yields CDR1 SGHTA and CDR2 FQGTGA. V was clipped by 2 bases and J by 1 base; unmatched bases: 1. The CDR3 consists of 15 residues. This chain uses TRBV7-3 with TRBJ2-3, with 9 bases that match TRBD1. Sequencing was carried out using peripheral blood. This TCR was sampled from a human donor with acute or convalescent COVID-19. The donor label of this sample is uncertain. CDR3 in amino acids: CASSLRDRGTDTQYF. CDR3 DNA sequence: TGTGCCAGCAGCTTACGGGACAGGGGCACAGATACGCAGTATTTT.